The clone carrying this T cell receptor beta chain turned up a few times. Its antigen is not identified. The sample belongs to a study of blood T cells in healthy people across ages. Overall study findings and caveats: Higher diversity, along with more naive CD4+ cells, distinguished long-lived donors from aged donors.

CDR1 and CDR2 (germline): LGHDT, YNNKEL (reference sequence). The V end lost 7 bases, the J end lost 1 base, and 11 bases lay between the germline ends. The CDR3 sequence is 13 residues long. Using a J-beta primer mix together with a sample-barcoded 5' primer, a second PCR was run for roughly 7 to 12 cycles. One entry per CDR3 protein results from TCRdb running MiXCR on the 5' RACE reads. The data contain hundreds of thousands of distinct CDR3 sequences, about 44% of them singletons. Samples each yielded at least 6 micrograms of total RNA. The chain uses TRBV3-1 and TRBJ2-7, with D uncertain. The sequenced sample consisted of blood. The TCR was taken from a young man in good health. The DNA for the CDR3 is TGTGCCAGCAACCTACAAGGATCCTACGAGCAGTACTTC. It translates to CASNLQGSYEQYF.